This T cell receptor beta chain was identified in a study of cytomegalovirus exposure and HLA in healthy donors. Vbeta (60) and Jbeta (13) primers were used in the PCR. Sequencing was performed with immunoSEQ multiplex PCR; in TCRdb, only in-frame clones are kept and a portion is missing. The table lists over 110,000 clones, approximately 79% of them singletons. As concerns this clone: Its antigen remains unknown.

Germline V gene lookup returns CDR1 SGHTA and CDR2 FQGTGA. V lost 4 bases and J 1 base, leaving 7 bases between the germline ends. This CDR3 contains 13 residues. Notes on the study in general: With high specificity and sensitivity, the classifier reportedly diagnosed cytomegalovirus status.

The J gene is TRBJ1-1, the V gene TRBV7-3, with D perhaps TRBD1 (5 bases). The TCR comes from a woman aged 50 to 65 in good health and CMV-seropositive. The sequencing sample was made of PBMCs. CDR3: CASSSTGNTEAFF. CDR3 in DNA: TGTGCCAGCAGCTCCACAGGGAACACTGAAGCTTTCTTT. Full variable domain (outside the CDR3, taken from reference TRBV7-3 and TRBJ1-1): GAGVSQTPSNKVTEKGKYVELRCDPISGHTALYWYRQSLGQGPEFLIYFQGTGAADDSGLPNDRFFAVRPEGSVSTLKIQRTERGDSAVYLCASSSTGNTEAFFGQGTRLTVV.